This TCR beta chain was identified in a study of blood T cells in healthy people across ages. A J-beta primer mix and a sample-barcoded 5' primer were used in a second PCR of roughly 6 to 12 cycles. TCRdb reanalysed the 5' RACE reads using MiXCR and keeps one entry per CDR3 protein. The sample includes about 1.1 million distinct CDR3 sequences, less than 45% seen only once; the top ten take about an eighth. CDR1 and CDR2 from the germline V gene are SGHRS and YFSETQ. The CDR3 covers 13 residues. Trimming removed 2 bases at V and 4 bases at J, with 6 bases between. The TCR was taken from a man younger than 35 in good health. What was sequenced was blood. The chain has TRBV5-1 and TRBJ2-2; D gene unclear. This chain's CDR3 is CASSFHFTGELFF. The CDR3 nucleotides read TGCGCCAGCAGCTTCCATTTCACCGGGGAGCTGTTTTTT. The full variable domain, in which reference TRBV5-1 and TRBJ2-2 provide the parts outside the CDR3, is KAGVTQTPRYLIKTRGQQVTLSCSPISGHRSVSWYQQTPGQGLQFLFEYFSETQRNKGNFPGRFSGRQFSNSRSEMNVSTLELGDSALYLCASSFHFTGELFFGEGSRLTVL.